The source of this T cell receptor (beta chain) is a study of blood T cell repertoires in COVID-19. Study-wide background: Specimens from acute and convalescent COVID-19 originated in the United States, Italy and Spain. T cells, B-cell-depleted T cells, or PBMCs supplied cDNA or gDNA.

As handled by the study authors: Estimated nucleated cell counts came from reference gene primer amplification. Sequenced by immunoSEQ multiplex PCR; TCRdb stores in-frame clones only, minus some. Clonal size and the V and J genes are those of that table, whereas D and trimming came from the DNA. The table includes about 140,000 clones, approximately 86% detected once. Between the trimmed V and J ends, which lost 5 bases and 8 bases, there was a span of 10 bases. The CDR3 consists of 12 residues. CDR1 SGHTA and CDR2 FQGNSA come from the germline V gene. The sample taken for sequencing was peripheral blood. The TCR was taken from a woman aged 55-69 years with acute or convalescent COVID-19. The J gene is TRBJ2-4, the V gene TRBV7-2; possibly TRBD2 for D (5 bases). CDR3 sequence (DNA): TGTGCCAGCAGCCTTCACGGGGACATTCAGTACTTC. Its translation: CASSLHGDIQYF.